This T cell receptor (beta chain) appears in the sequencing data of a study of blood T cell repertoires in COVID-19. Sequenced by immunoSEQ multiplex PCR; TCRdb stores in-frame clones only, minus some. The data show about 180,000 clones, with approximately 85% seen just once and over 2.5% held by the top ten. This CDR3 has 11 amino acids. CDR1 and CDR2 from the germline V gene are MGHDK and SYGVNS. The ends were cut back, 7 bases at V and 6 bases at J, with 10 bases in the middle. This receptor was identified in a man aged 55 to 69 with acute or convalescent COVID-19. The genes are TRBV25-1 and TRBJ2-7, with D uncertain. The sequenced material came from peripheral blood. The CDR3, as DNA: TGTGCCAGCACCCAGTCGGGCGAGCAGTACTTC. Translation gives CASTQSGEQYF.